This entry lists 24 T cell receptor beta chains sequenced from one sample in a study of OX40 agonist ivuxolimab in advanced cancers. The protocol was immunoSEQ multiplex PCR, while the TCRdb copy is restricted to in-frame clones and leaves out a portion. The sample consists of about 78,000 clones, about 91% of them appearing once. The specimen was CD4+ or CD8+ T cells sorted from blood, collected in a trial of the OX40 agonist ivuxolimab. The receptor source for this set is an adult with an advanced solid tumor such as melanoma, head and neck, liver or kidney cancer.

The rearrangement joins TRBV27 to TRBJ1-1, with 10 bases identical to TRBD1. Germline V gene lookup returns CDR1 MNHEY and CDR2 SMNVEV (reference sequence). The J segment lost 10 bases and the V segment lost 11 bases, leaving 13 bases of the junction unmatched. The CDR3 extends over 13 amino acids. The CDR3 sequence is CASAEGTGVGAFF. DNA for the CDR3: TGTGCCTCAGCAGAGGGGACAGGGGTGGGAGCTTTCTTT.

The V and J genes are TRBV7-8 and TRBJ1-3, with D unclear. CDR3 length: 13 amino acids. Germline CDR1 reads SGHVS; CDR2 reads FQNEAQ. Deletions cut 5 bases from V and 2 bases from J, with 7 bases between. CDR3 protein: CASSPRAGNTIYF. The CDR3 nucleotides are TGTGCCAGCAGCCCACGGGCTGGAAACACCATATATTTT.

The chain joins TRBV28 to TRBJ2-7, with 12 bases identical to TRBD2. Germline CDR1 reads MDHEN; CDR2 reads SYDVKM. V shed 3 bases, J shed 2 bases, and the junction held 14 bases outside the gene matches. This CDR3 spans 19 amino acids. This CDR3 is CASSFLINSLAGGTYEQYF. In nucleotides, the CDR3 is TGTGCCAGCAGTTTCTTAATCAATTCCCTAGCGGGGGGGACCTACGAGCAGTACTTC.

This clone was picked up many times. V is TRBV6-1 and J is TRBJ1-2, with TRBD1 as a possible D gene (5 bases). The germline V gene encodes CDR1 MNHNS and CDR2 SASEGT. The CDR3 length is 15 residues. Trimming left V 4 bases short and J 2 bases short, with 14 bases between. As DNA, the CDR3 is TGTGCCAGCAGTGCCCGGGGCTGGGAAAACTATGGCTACACCTTC. This gives the protein CASSARGWENYGYTF.

This chain joins TRBV5-1 and TRBJ2-3, with 13 bases lining up with TRBD2. The CDR3 runs to 15 residues. Germline values: CDR1 SGHRS, CDR2 YFSETQ. V was clipped by 7 bases and J by 0 bases; unmatched bases: 2. The CDR3 region is CASGTSGDSTDTQYF. For the CDR3, the DNA is TGCGCCAGCGGGACTAGCGGGGATAGCACAGATACGCAGTATTTT.

This chain connects TRBV5-1 to TRBJ1-6; D is uncertain. Trimming took 4 bases from V and 7 from J, leaving 9 bases between them. The CDR3 sequence is 13 residues long. Germline V gene lookup returns CDR1 SGHRS and CDR2 YFSETQ. The CDR3 region is CASSQRDNSPLHF. In DNA, the CDR3 is TGCGCCAGCAGCCAGCGCGACAATTCACCCCTCCACTTT.

The rearrangement links TRBV6-1 to TRBJ1-1; D gene uncertain. Germline loops: CDR1 MNHNS, CDR2 SASEGT. The CDR3 totals 13 residues. The germline V and J ends were trimmed by 8 bases and 4 bases, with 14 bases remaining between them. The CDR3 region has the DNA TGTGCCAGCTTAGCAAGGTCGGTCACTGAAGCTTTCTTT. Translating it yields CASLARSVTEAFF.

The rearrangement joins TRBV4-1 to TRBJ2-5, with 9 bases aligning to TRBD2. Germline values: CDR1 MGHRA, CDR2 YSYEKL. The CDR3 covers 16 residues. V was clipped by 0 bases and J by 7 bases; unmatched bases: 9. The CDR3 DNA follows: TGCGCCAGCAGCCAAGAAGGGGCTGAACTAGCGGGGACCCAGTACTTC. Encoded protein: CASSQEGAELAGTQYF.

The chain carries TRBV13 and TRBJ2-3, with D uncertain. The germline V and J ends were trimmed by 0 bases and 6 bases, with 7 bases remaining between them. This CDR3 spans 13 amino acids. Germline V gives CDR1 PRHDT, CDR2 FYEKMQ (reference sequence). This CDR3 reads CASSLGWTDTQYF. DNA for the CDR3: TGTGCCAGCAGCTTAGGTTGGACGGATACGCAGTATTTT.

The chain's CDR3 is CAWSVPGDGELFF. CDR3 nucleotide sequence: TGTGCCTGGAGTGTACCGGGGGACGGGGAGCTGTTTTTT. The rearrangement uses TRBV30 and TRBJ2-2, with D possibly TRBD2 on 6 matching bases. Germline lookup yields CDR1 GTSNPN and CDR2 SVGIG (reference sequence). V was clipped by 0 bases and J by 7 bases, with 9 bases between them. The CDR3 sequence is 13 residues long.

The rearrangement uses TRBV28 and TRBJ2-5; weak D call: TRBD1 (6 bases). CDR1 is MDHEN, CDR2 SYDVKM, per germline. The germline V and J ends were trimmed by 10 bases and 11 bases, with 20 bases remaining between them. This CDR3 has 12 amino acids. CDR3 coding DNA: TGTGCCATACAGGGTAGTCGTTTTGAGCAGTACTTC. Its protein is CAIQGSRFEQYF.

The chain recombines TRBV10-3 with TRBJ1-2, with a possible D match to TRBD1 (5 bases). V was trimmed by 6 bases and J by 8 bases, leaving 22 bases between them. CDR1 and CDR2 from the germline V gene are ENHRY and SYGVKD. The CDR3 consists of 15 residues. CDR3 DNA sequence: TGTGCCATCAGCCCGGGACTGTCGGTGAGTCACGGCTACACCTTC. Protein: CAISPGLSVSHGYTF.

The sample holds one count of this clone. V gene TRBV9 combines with J gene TRBJ2-3, with TRBD2 as a possible D gene (5 bases). V gave up 4 bases and J gave up 0 bases, with 15 bases separating them. The CDR3 is 16 residues long. CDR1 and CDR2 (germline): SGDLS, YYNGEE. The CDR3 protein is CASSPLSGDSTDTQYF. The CDR3 nucleotides are TGTGCCAGCAGCCCCCTCAGCGGAGACAGCACAGATACGCAGTATTTT. The entire variable domain, with the rest obtained from reference TRBV9 and TRBJ2-3, is as follows: DSGVTQTPKHLITATGQRVTLRCSPRSGDLSVYWYQQSLDQGLQFLIQYYNGEERAKGNILERFSAQQFPDLHSELNLSSLELGDSALYFCASSPLSGDSTDTQYFGPGTRLTVL.

The CDR3, as DNA: TGTGCCAGCAGCTTGGGGAGGGGGCGTCTCGGATCTTTCTTT. Protein product: CASSLGRGRLGSFF. The chain couples TRBV5-4 to TRBJ1-1; 7 bases line up with TRBD1. Germline assignment: CDR1 SGHNT and CDR2 YYREEE (reference sequence). Trimming at V came to 0 bases and at J to 12 bases, leaving 11 bases not matched to a gene. The CDR3 contains 14 residues.

This chain connects TRBV9 to TRBJ2-3, with 10 bases aligning to TRBD2. The trim removed 4 bases at V and 5 bases at J, leaving 7 bases unmatched. The CDR3 is 15 amino acids. Germline assignment: CDR1 SGDLS and CDR2 YYNGEE. CDR3 in amino acids: CASSMLAGVLDTQYF. DNA of the CDR3: TGTGCCAGCAGCATGCTAGCGGGAGTACTAGATACGCAGTATTTT.

V and J are TRBV5-4 and TRBJ2-7; TRBD1 agrees at 12 bases. Germline V lookup: CDR1 SGHNT, CDR2 YYREEE (reference sequence). The junction had 4 bases not matched to a gene; V was cut back by 4 bases and J by 5 bases. This CDR3 has 14 amino acids. The CDR3 region is CASSPRDRGHEQYF. The DNA for the CDR3 is TGTGCCAGCAGCCCCCGGGACAGGGGGCACGAGCAGTACTTC.

This chain uses TRBV9 with TRBJ2-2; 12 bases map to TRBD2. Trimming cost V 0 bases and J 8 bases; bases outside gene matches: 5. Germline assignment: CDR1 SGDLS and CDR2 YYNGEE. The CDR3 covers 16 residues. This CDR3 reads CASSVGLAGASGELFF. CDR3 nucleotide sequence: TGTGCCAGCAGCGTAGGACTAGCGGGAGCGTCTGGGGAGCTGTTTTTT.

V is TRBV5-5 and J is TRBJ2-7; D might be TRBD1 (7 bases). Germline loops: CDR1 SGHKS, CDR2 YYEKEE (reference sequence). This CDR3 spans 14 amino acids. V was trimmed by 0 bases and J by 11 bases, leaving 18 bases between them. CDR3 loop: CASSLAGGTVEEYF. The CDR3, as DNA: TGTGCCAGCAGCTTGGCTGGGGGGACAGTAGAAGAGTACTTC.

J is TRBJ1-1 and V is TRBV7-9, with a weak D call TRBD1 (6 bases). This CDR3 spans 17 amino acids. CDR1 and CDR2 (germline): SEHNR, FQNEAQ (reference sequence). The ends were cut back, 3 bases at V and 7 bases at J, with 24 bases in the middle. The CDR3 sequence: CASSLRTGSGANGEAFF. In DNA, the CDR3 is TGTGCCAGCAGCTTGAGGACGGGGTCGGGGGCTAACGGTGAAGCTTTCTTT.

The genes are TRBV18 and TRBJ1-5; D possibly corresponds to TRBD1 (6 bases). V gave up 2 bases and J gave up 4 bases, with 12 bases separating them. The CDR3 extends over 15 amino acids. Germline loops: CDR1 KGHSH, CDR2 LQKENI. CDR3 amino acids: CASSPAGQRNQPQHF. Written as DNA, the CDR3 is TGTGCCAGCTCACCAGCCGGACAGAGGAATCAGCCCCAGCATTTT.

CDR3: CASSSMRGGIQETQYF. CDR3 DNA: TGTGCCAGCAGCTCTATGAGAGGCGGAATCCAAGAGACCCAGTACTTC. The rearrangement uses TRBV4-2 and TRBJ2-5, with D unresolved. Germline-derived CDR1 and CDR2 are LGHNA and YNFKEQ. This CDR3 has 16 residues. The ends were cut back, 5 bases at V and 1 base at J, with 17 bases in the middle.

The J gene is TRBJ1-4, the V gene TRBV4-1; 9 bases match TRBD1. V shed 5 bases and J 8 bases; nucleotides not matched to a gene: 9. This CDR3 spans 15 amino acids. Germline V gene data show CDR1 as MGHRA and CDR2 as YSYEKL. CDR3 protein: CASSVMTGGEEKLFF. CDR3 in DNA: TGCGCCAGCAGCGTCATGACAGGGGGTGAGGAAAAACTGTTTTTT.

The chain links TRBV2 to TRBJ2-7; D gene unclear. The CDR3 has 11 amino acids. CDR1 and CDR2 from the germline V gene are SNHLY and FYNNEI. V lost 5 bases, J lost 3 bases, and 5 bases lay in between. The CDR3 DNA sequence: TGTGCCAGCAGTCCATTCTACGAGCAGTACTTC. This encodes CASSPFYEQYF.

The rearrangement links TRBV2 to TRBJ1-2, with D unclear. Trimming removed 2 bases at V and 10 bases at J, with 8 bases between. The CDR3 loop spans 11 amino acids. Per the germline V gene, CDR1 is SNHLY and CDR2 is FYNNEI. The CDR3 DNA reads TGTGCCAGCAGTGAAACAGCGTCCTACACCTTC. It is translated as CASSETASYTF.